This T cell receptor (beta chain) was sequenced during a study of blood T cell repertoires in COVID-19. Study-level information: From the United States, Italy and Spain came samples of acute and convalescent COVID-19. PBMCs, B-cell-depleted T cells, or T cells provided the cDNA or gDNA that made up the material.

The CDR3 contains 15 residues. V shed 4 bases, J shed 5 bases, and the junction held 8 bases outside the gene matches. The germline V gene has CDR1 SGHKS and CDR2 YYEKEE (reference sequence). This clone has only one observation. As processed by the authors: Researchers report that nucleated cell counts were estimated from reference gene primer amplification. Method: immunoSEQ multiplex PCR; TCRdb's copy keeps in-frame clones and lacks some. The DNA gave D and trimming, while V, J and clone size come from that table. The sample lists fewer than 75,000 clones; roughly 90% were seen once. The chain carries TRBV5-5 and TRBJ2-5; 10 bases fit TRBD1. The sequencing input was peripheral blood. The receptor's source is a human donor in a cohort sampled during active COVID-19. The CDR3 sequence is CASSPGQGGRETQYF. CDR3 bases: TGTGCCAGCAGCCCCGGACAGGGGGGGAGGGAGACCCAGTACTTC. Complete variable domain (other parts from reference TRBV5-5 and TRBJ2-5): DAGVTQSPTHLIKTRGQQVTLRCSPISGHKSVSWYQQVLGQGPQFIFQYYEKEERGRGNFPDRFSARQFPNYSSELNVNALLLGDSALYLCASSPGQGGRETQYFGPGTRLLVL.